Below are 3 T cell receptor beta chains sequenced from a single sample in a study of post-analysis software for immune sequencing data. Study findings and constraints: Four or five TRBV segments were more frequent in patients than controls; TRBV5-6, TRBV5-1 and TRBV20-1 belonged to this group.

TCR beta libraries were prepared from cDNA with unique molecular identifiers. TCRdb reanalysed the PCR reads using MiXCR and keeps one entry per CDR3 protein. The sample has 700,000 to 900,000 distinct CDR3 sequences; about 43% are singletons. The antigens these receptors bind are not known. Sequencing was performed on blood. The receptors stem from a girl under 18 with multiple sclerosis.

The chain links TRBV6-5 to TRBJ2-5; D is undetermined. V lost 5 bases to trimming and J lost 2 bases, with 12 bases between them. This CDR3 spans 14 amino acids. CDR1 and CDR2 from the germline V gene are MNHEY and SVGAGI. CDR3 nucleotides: TGTGCCAGCAGTAACGTGGTAGGACAAGAGACCCAGTACTTC. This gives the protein CASSNVVGQETQYF.

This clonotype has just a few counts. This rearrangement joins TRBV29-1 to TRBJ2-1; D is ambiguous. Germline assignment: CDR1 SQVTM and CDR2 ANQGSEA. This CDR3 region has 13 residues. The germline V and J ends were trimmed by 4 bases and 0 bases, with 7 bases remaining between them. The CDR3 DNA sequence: TGCAGCGTTGCTCAGAGCTCCTACAATGAGCAGTTCTTC. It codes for CSVAQSSYNEQFF.

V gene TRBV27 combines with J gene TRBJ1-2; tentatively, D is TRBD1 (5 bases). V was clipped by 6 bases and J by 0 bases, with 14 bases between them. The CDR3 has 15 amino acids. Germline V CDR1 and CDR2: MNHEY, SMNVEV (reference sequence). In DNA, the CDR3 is TGTGCCAGCAGCTCGAAGGGACTCTCTAACTATGGCTACACCTTC. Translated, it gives CASSSKGLSNYGYTF.